Below, 21 T cell receptor beta chains from the same sample are listed, as sequenced in a study of OX40 agonist ivuxolimab in advanced cancers. The receptor library was made with the immunoSEQ multiplex PCR assay. TCRdb mirrors the immuneACCESS table, restricted to in-frame sequences. Some clones are absent from its copies; in checked studies, under half trace to an unresolved V gene, and the reason for the others is unknown. The sample table lists some 44,000 clones, around 80% of them with a count of one. About 5% of the sample comes from the top ten. The sequencing used CD4+ or CD8+ T cells sorted from blood, collected in a trial of the OX40 agonist ivuxolimab. The source is an adult with an advanced solid tumor such as melanoma, head and neck, liver or kidney cancer.

The chain links TRBV5-6 to TRBJ1-4, with a possible D match to TRBD1 (5 bases). Trimming cost V 2 bases and J 8 bases, with 22 bases left between them. CDR1 and CDR2 from the germline V gene are SGHDT and YYEEEE. CDR3 length equals 17 residues. The CDR3 region is CASSFRSGAVLEEKLFF. The CDR3 bases are TGTGCCAGCAGCTTCAGGTCCGGGGCAGTCCTTGAAGAAAAACTGTTTTTT. Based on the CDR3 plus reference TRBV5-6 and TRBJ1-4, the full variable domain is DAGVTQSPTHLIKTRGQQVTLRCSPKSGHDTVSWYQQALGQGPQFIFQYYEEEERQRGNFPDRFSGHQFPNYSSELNVNALLLGDSALYLCASSFRSGAVLEEKLFFGSGTQLSVL.

The rearrangement links TRBV5-1 to TRBJ2-3; 10 bases are a match to TRBD2. J lost 5 bases, V lost 4 bases, and 4 bases had no gene match. CDR1 and CDR2 from the germline V gene are SGHRS and YFSETQ. CDR3 length equals 14 residues. Written as DNA, the CDR3 is TGCGCCAGCAGCGAACTAGCGGGAAGAGATACGCAGTATTTT. It translates to CASSELAGRDTQYF.

The chain couples TRBV2 to TRBJ2-7; TRBD2 matches at 11 bases. The CDR3 is 14 residues long. The V and J ends lost 5 bases and 3 bases, in that order; junction bases with no gene match: 3. Per the germline V gene, CDR1 is SNHLY and CDR2 is FYNNEI. The CDR3 region is CASSLAGGIYEQYF. In nucleotides, the CDR3 is TGTGCCAGCAGTCTAGCGGGAGGCATCTACGAGCAGTACTTC.

The rearrangement links TRBV7-9 to TRBJ2-5; no clear D gene. Germline CDR1 reads SEHNR; CDR2 reads FQNEAQ (reference sequence). V lost 1 base and J lost 5, with 5 bases in between. The CDR3 is 12 residues long. The CDR3 loop reads CASSLVPETQYF. In nucleotides, the CDR3 is TGTGCCAGCAGCTTAGTCCCCGAGACCCAGTACTTC.

The DNA for the CDR3 is TGTGCCAGCGGGTACAGGCCCTTGGAAGGCTACACCTTC. Translating gives CASGYRPLEGYTF. The V gene is TRBV13, the J gene TRBJ1-2; tentatively, D is TRBD1 (5 bases). The ends were cut back, 8 bases at V and 8 bases at J, with 18 bases in the middle. This CDR3 has 13 amino acids. CDR1 is PRHDT and CDR2 is FYEKMQ in the germline V gene (reference sequence).

This clone is a singleton in its sample. This chain connects TRBV5-5 to TRBJ2-1; 8 nucleotides align to TRBD2. This CDR3 comprises 20 residues. Germline CDR1 reads SGHKS; CDR2 reads YYEKEE (reference sequence). V gave up 0 bases and J gave up 3 bases; unmatched junction bases: 17. The CDR3 nucleotides are TGTGCCAGCAGCTTGGCCTTGAAGGGAAGCGGGAGAGGGGACTACAATGAGCAGTTCTTC. Its protein is CASSLALKGSGRGDYNEQFF.

The rearrangement links TRBV7-9 to TRBJ2-1; the match to TRBD2 covers 7 bases. Per germline, CDR1 SEHNR and CDR2 FQNEAQ (reference sequence). CDR3 length: 14 residues. The ends lost 0 bases at V and 8 bases at J; junction bases unmatched: 4. CDR3 bases: TGTGCCAGCAGCTTAGCGGGAGGGCTCGATGAGCAGTTCTTC. Its translation is CASSLAGGLDEQFF.

The V gene is TRBV7-3, the J gene TRBJ2-1, with D possibly TRBD1 on 5 matching bases. Germline CDR1 SGHTA, CDR2 FQGTGA. With 2 bases removed from V and 7 bases from J, the gap between germline ends came to 15 bases. The CDR3 contains 15 residues. CDR3 amino acids: CASSLLGQGGNEQFF. The DNA for the CDR3 is TGTGCCAGCAGCTTATTAGGTCAGGGTGGGAATGAGCAGTTCTTC.

The chain combines TRBV18 with TRBJ1-2, with 11 positions matching TRBD1. The CDR3 has 15 amino acids. With 4 bases clipped from V and 4 bases from J, the junction kept 5 bases outside the gene matches. In germline, CDR1 is KGHSH, CDR2 LQKENI. The chain's CDR3 is CASSLPGQGVYGYTF. As DNA, the CDR3 is TGTGCCAGCTCACTCCCGGGACAGGGGGTCTATGGCTACACCTTC.

This chain links TRBV5-1 with TRBJ2-7; 7 nucleotides line up with TRBD1. Unmatched junction bases numbered 3, after V lost 2 bases and J lost 1 base. This CDR3 has 14 amino acids. Germline CDR1 reads SGHRS; CDR2 reads YFSETQ. CDR3 DNA sequence: TGCGCCAGCAGCTTTATACAGGGGTCCTACGAGCAGTACTTC. The encoded protein is CASSFIQGSYEQYF.

This clone was observed once. The chain is built from TRBV5-5 and TRBJ2-7; D not certain. This CDR3 is 12 amino acids long. V was pared by 0 bases and J by 4 bases, with 5 bases between. Germline CDR1 and CDR2: SGHKS and YYEKEE (reference sequence). CDR3 bases: TGTGCCAGCAGCTTGGCTCGGTACGAGCAGTACTTC. Its translation is CASSLARYEQYF.

About this clone itself: The identical CDR3 is also encoded by other nucleotide sequences in the sample. The rearrangement uses TRBV30 and TRBJ2-7; D is undetermined. CDR1 is GTSNPN and CDR2 is SVGIG in the germline V gene (reference sequence). The germline V and J ends were trimmed by 2 bases and 2 bases, with 4 bases remaining between them. This CDR3 comprises 11 residues. The CDR3 DNA follows: TGTGCCTGGAGTCCGGCCTACGAGCAGTACTTC. It is translated as CAWSPAYEQYF.

The rearrangement joins TRBV2 to TRBJ1-1; possibly TRBD1 for D (6 bases). This CDR3 is built from 14 residues. CDR1 is SNHLY, CDR2 FYNNEI, per germline. The V and J ends lost 2 bases and 1 base respectively, with 8 bases between them. CDR3 loop: CASSELGGNTEAFF. DNA for the CDR3: TGTGCCAGCAGTGAACTAGGGGGGAACACTGAAGCTTTCTTT.

The rearrangement links TRBV7-8 to TRBJ2-7, with 7 bases that match TRBD1. CDR3 length: 14 residues. V dropped 1 base and J dropped 3; count of bases not matched to a gene: 3. Per the germline V gene, CDR1 is SGHVS and CDR2 is FQNEAQ. CDR3 DNA: TGTGCCAGCAGCTTAGGAGGGGGCGGCTACGAGCAGTACTTC. The encoded protein is CASSLGGGGYEQYF. Filled out from reference TRBV7-8 and TRBJ2-7, the complete variable domain reads GAGVSQSPRYKVAKRGQDVALRCDPISGHVSLFWYQQALGQGPEFLTYFQNEAQLDKSGLPSDRFFAERPEGSVSTLKIQRTQQEDSAVYLCASSLGGGGYEQYFGPGTRLTVT.

This clone has a single count. V and J are TRBV9 and TRBJ2-2; possibly TRBD1 for D (6 bases). Trimming removed 0 bases from V and 1 base from J, with 16 bases in between. Germline V gene data show CDR1 as SGDLS and CDR2 as YYNGEE. CDR3 size: 18 residues. The CDR3 region has the DNA TGTGCCAGCAGCGTAGCAGGTCAGGGGATATTGAACACCGGGGAGCTGTTTTTT. Its translation is CASSVAGQGILNTGELFF.

This clone is medium-sized in the sample. This chain uses TRBV30 with TRBJ1-1; D is unresolved. The CDR3 contains 12 residues. In germline, CDR1 is GTSNPN, CDR2 SVGIG (reference sequence). V was pared by 0 bases and J by 0 bases, with 2 bases between. The CDR3 DNA reads as TGTGCCTGGAGTGTAATGAACACTGAAGCTTTCTTT. Translated, it gives CAWSVMNTEAFF.

The chain links TRBV18 to TRBJ2-1; D remains unclear. V dropped 1 base and J dropped 10 bases, with 14 bases sitting between them. This CDR3 contains 14 residues. Germline CDR1 is KGHSH and CDR2 is LQKENI. CDR3 sequence (DNA): TGTGCCAGCTCACCACTTCGAGATCTTGGGGAGCAGTTCTTC. Protein: CASSPLRDLGEQFF.

The V call is TRBV18, the J call TRBJ1-5; D is undetermined. V was shortened by 5 bases and J by 8 bases, with 16 bases between the two germline ends. The V gene's germline CDR1 is KGHSH and CDR2 LQKENI. CDR3 length equals 14 residues. The DNA of the CDR3 is TGTGCCAGCTCAGGCGAGTCCGTCGGCAAGCCCCAGCATTTT. Translated: CASSGESVGKPQHF.

This chain uses TRBV13 with TRBJ1-1; a possible D gene is TRBD1 (6 bases). The ends were cut back, 5 bases at V and 4 bases at J, with 20 bases in the middle. This CDR3 has 16 amino acids. CDR1 and CDR2 from the germline V gene are PRHDT and FYEKMQ (reference sequence). The CDR3 sequence is CASSEPRGKRSTEAFF. As DNA, the CDR3 is TGTGCCAGCAGCGAACCCAGGGGTAAGAGGAGCACTGAAGCTTTCTTT. The whole variable domain, remainder taken from reference TRBV13 and TRBJ1-1, is AAGVIQSPRHLIKEKRETATLKCYPIPRHDTVYWYQQGPGQDPQFLISFYEKMQSDKGSIPDRFSAQQFSDYHSELNMSSLELGDSALYFCASSEPRGKRSTEAFFGQGTRLTVV.

The V and J genes are TRBV18 and TRBJ2-1, with 9 bases matching TRBD1. There are 14 residues in the CDR3. V shed 4 bases, J shed 6 bases, and the junction held 4 bases outside the gene matches. From germline, CDR1 is KGHSH and CDR2 LQKENI. The CDR3 reads CASSLGTGLNEQFF. In DNA, the CDR3 is TGTGCCAGCTCACTCGGGACAGGGCTCAATGAGCAGTTCTTC. The full variable domain, rest sourced from reference TRBV18 and TRBJ2-1, is NAGVMQNPRHLVRRRGQEARLRCSPMKGHSHVYWYRQLPEEGLKFMVYLQKENIIDESGMPKERFSAEFPKEGPSILRIQQVVRGDSAAYFCASSLGTGLNEQFFGPGTRLTVL.

The chain links TRBV5-8 to TRBJ2-5; 11 nucleotides agree with TRBD2. Trimming removed 0 bases from V and 4 bases from J; junction bases left unmatched: 14. The CDR3 runs to 19 residues. Germline CDR1 and CDR2: SGHTS and YDEGEE. In DNA, the CDR3 is TGTGCCAGCAGCTTGGATAGCTCACTTAGCGGGAGGGCCGGAGAGACCCAGTACTTC. This sequence encodes CASSLDSSLSGRAGETQYF.